This T cell receptor beta chain was sequenced for a study of glioma-infiltrating T cells. The iRepertoire nested amplicon-rescue multiplex PCR amplified TCR alpha and beta CDR3s from RNA. MiXCR, run by TCRdb on the multiplex PCR reads, gives a single entry per CDR3 protein. Of 300,000 to 450,000 distinct CDR3 sequences in the sample, roughly two fifths were seen once. The V gene's germline CDR1 is LNHDA and CDR2 SQIVND (reference sequence). The CDR3 extends over 13 amino acids. With 5 bases removed from V and 2 bases from J, the gap between germline ends came to 10 bases. Study-wide findings and caveats: Non-neoplastic patients had below-expected tissue-blood divergence, while all gliomas exceeded expectation. Signature shared blood CDR3 motifs were enriched in low-divergence and depleted in high-divergence patients.

Only a few counts were recorded for this clonotype. Its target is not known. The sequence derives from a human donor with low-grade glioma or glioblastoma, undergoing nonglioma brain surgery, or in good health (not recorded which). The specimen was glioma tissue, nonneoplastic brain tissue, or PBMCs (not recorded which). The rearrangement links TRBV19 to TRBJ2-7, with D uncertain. This CDR3 is CASSAGLTYEQYF. CDR3 nucleotide sequence: TGTGCCAGTAGTGCCGGCCTGACCTACGAGCAGTACTTC.